This entry is about one TCR beta chain. There is no known antigen for this receptor. Per-base qualities were not stored, and no clone one base away is much larger. The entry originates in a study of response to subunit inactivated influenza vaccine (dated by TCRdb to between 2017 and 2018). About the full investigation: To follow how T cells responded to a trivalent subunit inactivated influenza vaccine, the researchers relied on deep quantitative profiling of the T cell receptor repertoire. Summary of the overall study and its limitations: The authors proposed that each seasonal influenza vaccination may bring in only a limited number of new T cells.

CDR1 and CDR2 (SGHAT, FQNNGV) derive from the germline V gene. The trim is 5 bases for V and 5 bases for J, with a gap of 18 bases between the germline ends. Including cysteine and phenylalanine, the CDR3 has 15 amino acids. Of all the DNA, just the CDR3 is kept, 45 bases in frame from base 1. Libraries were prepared through RT-PCR. Reads for this sample came from an Illumina HiSeq 2500. In TCRdb, the public reads were trimmed at Q25 with fastp and aligned with MiXCR, with productive beta chains retained. Rows are unified per CDR3 protein, each entry keeping the most common DNA and genes. The sample data list 530,000 or so distinct CDR3 sequences, and 10% to 15% of these were observed just once. The biggest ten clones account for roughly 10% of the sample.

Here the sequenced sample was PBMCs from blood, taken on the day of vaccination. The TCR originated in a man aged 50 to 59 who received an inactivated influenza vaccine. Donor details come from another sample of the same person, matched by shared clones. The chain joins TRBV11-2 to TRBJ1-1; a tentative D match to TRBD1 spans 6 bases. The bases read TGTGCCAGCAGCCCAAGTTACAGGGTTAGAACTGAAGCTTTCTTT. Its protein is CASSPSYRVRTEAFF.